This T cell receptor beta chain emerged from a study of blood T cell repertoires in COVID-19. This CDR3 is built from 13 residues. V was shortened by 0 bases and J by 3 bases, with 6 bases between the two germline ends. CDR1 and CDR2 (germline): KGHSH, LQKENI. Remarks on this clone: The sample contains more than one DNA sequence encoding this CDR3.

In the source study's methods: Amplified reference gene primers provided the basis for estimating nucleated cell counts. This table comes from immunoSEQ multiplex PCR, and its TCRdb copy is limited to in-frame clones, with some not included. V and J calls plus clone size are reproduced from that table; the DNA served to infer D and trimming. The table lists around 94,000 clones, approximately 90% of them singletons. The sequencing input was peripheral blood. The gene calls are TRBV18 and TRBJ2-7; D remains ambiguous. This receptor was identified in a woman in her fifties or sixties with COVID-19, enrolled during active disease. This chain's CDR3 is CASSPPPGYEQYF. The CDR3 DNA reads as TGTGCCAGCTCACCACCTCCAGGCTACGAGCAGTACTTC.